This is a list of T cell receptor beta chains from one sample in a study of blood T cell repertoires in COVID-19. Libraries were prepared by immunoSEQ multiplex PCR; TCRdb keeps only in-frame clonotypes and omits some of them. The repertoire consists of over 110,000 clones, with about 87% occurring once and the leading ten covering roughly 3.9%. Source material: PBMCs or T cells enriched from blood (not recorded which). These receptors were taken from a man over 45 in a cohort exposed to, infected with or recovered from COVID-19 (not recorded which). The CDR3 runs from the conserved cysteine through the conserved F or W. Each record gives: J gene, clone size, V gene, D gene, CDR3 protein, CDR3 DNA. D genes are given only for firm matches. Clone size is stated in some rows and not others, as once, few, many or a class when expanded.

j_call: TRBJ2-1
clone_size: .
v_call: TRBV13
d_call: TRBD2
cdr3_aa: CASSLGGTPSSYNEQFF
cdr3_nt: TGTGCCAGCAGCTTGGGGGGGACTCCGAGCTCCTACAATGAGCAGTTCTTC

j_call: TRBJ2-6
clone_size: .
v_call: TRBV7-9
d_call: .
cdr3_aa: CASNILSGANVLTF
cdr3_nt: TGTGCCAGCAATATCCTCTCTGGGGCCAACGTCCTGACTTTC

j_call: TRBJ1-1
clone_size: .
v_call: TRBV5-1
d_call: .
cdr3_aa: CASSFRARLDTEAFF
cdr3_nt: TGCGCCAGCAGCTTCAGGGCCCGGTTGGACACTGAAGCTTTCTTT

j_call: TRBJ1-1
clone_size: .
v_call: TRBV5-6
d_call: .
cdr3_aa: CASSLSQVYTEAFF
cdr3_nt: TGTGCCAGCAGCTTGTCACAGGTGTATACTGAAGCTTTCTTT

j_call: TRBJ1-2
clone_size: .
v_call: TRBV3-1/TRBV3-2
d_call: .
cdr3_aa: CASSHLTEYGYTF
cdr3_nt: TGTGCCAGCAGCCATCTTACAGAATATGGCTACACCTTC

j_call: TRBJ1-6
clone_size: .
v_call: TRBV28
d_call: TRBD1
cdr3_aa: CASSSPGQGAYNSPLHF
cdr3_nt: TGTGCCAGCAGTTCTCCGGGACAGGGCGCCTATAATTCACCCCTCCACTTT

j_call: TRBJ2-5
clone_size: .
v_call: TRBV11-2
d_call: TRBD1
cdr3_aa: CASSFKGASLETQYF
cdr3_nt: TGTGCCAGCAGCTTCAAGGGGGCTTCTTTGGAGACCCAGTACTTC

j_call: TRBJ1-2
clone_size: .
v_call: TRBV7-2
d_call: TRBD1
cdr3_aa: CASRRTGNYGYTF
cdr3_nt: TGTGCCAGCAGACGGACAGGGAACTATGGCTACACCTTC

j_call: TRBJ1-1
clone_size: .
v_call: TRBV4-1
d_call: .
cdr3_aa: CASSQEFGRPAFF
cdr3_nt: TGCGCCAGCAGCCAAGAATTCGGGAGACCGGCTTTCTTT

j_call: TRBJ2-7
clone_size: .
v_call: TRBV3-1/TRBV3-2
d_call: TRBD2
cdr3_aa: CASSLLAGEDEQYF
cdr3_nt: TGTGCCAGCAGCCTACTAGCGGGAGAAGACGAGCAGTACTTC

j_call: TRBJ2-1
clone_size: .
v_call: TRBV4-3
d_call: TRBD1
cdr3_aa: CASSQDRVGGGFNEQFF
cdr3_nt: TGCGCCAGCAGCCAAGATCGGGTAGGGGGCGGTTTCAATGAGCAGTTCTTC

j_call: TRBJ2-2
clone_size: .
v_call: TRBV7-9
d_call: .
cdr3_aa: CASSLPSGEKAGELFF
cdr3_nt: TGTGCCAGCAGCTTACCCTCAGGGGAAAAGGCCGGGGAGCTGTTTTTT

j_call: TRBJ2-7
clone_size: .
v_call: TRBV4-1
d_call: TRBD1
cdr3_aa: CASSHRTGTTYEQYF
cdr3_nt: TGCGCCAGCAGCCATAGGACAGGGACCACCTACGAGCAGTACTTC

j_call: TRBJ1-3
clone_size: .
v_call: TRBV7-2
d_call: .
cdr3_aa: CASSFTVGTGTSGNTIYF
cdr3_nt: TGTGCCAGCAGCTTCACTGTAGGAACAGGGACATCTGGAAACACCATATATTTT

j_call: TRBJ1-4
clone_size: .
v_call: TRBV5-1
d_call: .
cdr3_aa: CASSQGRDIYEKLFF
cdr3_nt: TGCGCCAGCAGCCAAGGCCGGGACATATATGAAAAACTGTTTTTT

j_call: TRBJ2-2
clone_size: few
v_call: TRBV6-5
d_call: TRBD2
cdr3_aa: CASIRSGSGSGELFF
cdr3_nt: TGTGCCAGCATCCGTAGCGGGAGCGGCTCCGGGGAGCTGTTTTTT

j_call: TRBJ2-4
clone_size: once
v_call: TRBV4-3
d_call: TRBD1
cdr3_aa: CASSQDYWGQGGNIQYF
cdr3_nt: TGCGCCAGCAGCCAAGATTACTGGGGACAGGGGGGAAACATTCAGTACTTC

j_call: TRBJ1-2
clone_size: .
v_call: TRBV12-3/TRBV12-4
d_call: .
cdr3_aa: CASTLPSYGYTF
cdr3_nt: TGTGCCAGCACTCTACCGTCGTATGGCTACACCTTC

j_call: TRBJ2-1
clone_size: few
v_call: TRBV5-1
d_call: TRBD2
cdr3_aa: CASSFPSGATLEQFF
cdr3_nt: TGCGCCAGCAGCTTCCCTAGCGGGGCGACGCTTGAGCAGTTCTTC

j_call: TRBJ2-3
clone_size: .
v_call: TRBV7-9
d_call: TRBD2
cdr3_aa: CASSLGSGGLTSSTDTQYF
cdr3_nt: TGTGCCAGCAGCTTAGGGAGCGGGGGGCTTACATCTAGCACAGATACGCAGTATTTT

j_call: TRBJ2-7
clone_size: .
v_call: TRBV12-3/TRBV12-4
d_call: .
cdr3_aa: CASSPGYEQYF
cdr3_nt: TGTGCCAGCAGCCCAGGGTACGAGCAGTACTTC

j_call: TRBJ2-7
clone_size: .
v_call: TRBV5-5
d_call: TRBD1
cdr3_aa: CASSSEDRFGEQYF
cdr3_nt: TGTGCCAGCAGCTCGGAGGACAGGTTCGGGGAGCAGTACTTC

j_call: TRBJ1-2
clone_size: .
v_call: TRBV7-9
d_call: .
cdr3_aa: CASSLGGDYGYTF
cdr3_nt: TGTGCCAGCAGCTTAGGGGGGGACTATGGCTACACCTTC

j_call: TRBJ1-6
clone_size: .
v_call: TRBV3-1/TRBV3-2
d_call: TRBD1
cdr3_aa: CASSQVQGESPLHF
cdr3_nt: TGTGCCAGCAGCCAAGTGCAGGGGGAATCACCCCTCCACTTT

j_call: TRBJ1-1
clone_size: .
v_call: TRBV12-3/TRBV12-4
d_call: TRBD1
cdr3_aa: CASTQGTNTEAFF
cdr3_nt: TGTGCCAGCACACAGGGGACGAACACTGAAGCTTTCTTT

j_call: TRBJ2-6
clone_size: .
v_call: TRBV19
d_call: .
cdr3_aa: CASSSYSGANVLTF
cdr3_nt: TGTGCCAGTAGTTCCTACTCTGGGGCCAACGTCCTGACTTTC

j_call: TRBJ1-1
clone_size: .
v_call: TRBV3-1/TRBV3-2
d_call: TRBD1
cdr3_aa: CASSQTGGILNTEAFF
cdr3_nt: TGTGCCAGCAGCCAAACAGGGGGTATCTTGAACACTGAAGCTTTCTTT

j_call: TRBJ2-2
clone_size: .
v_call: TRBV7-6
d_call: TRBD1
cdr3_aa: CASSLETGGTGELFF
cdr3_nt: TGTGCCAGCAGCTTGGAGACAGGGGGAACCGGGGAGCTGTTTTTT

j_call: TRBJ1-5
clone_size: .
v_call: TRBV19
d_call: TRBD1
cdr3_aa: CASSMGQSSQPRHF
cdr3_nt: TGTGCCAGTAGTATGGGACAGAGCAGTCAGCCCCGGCATTTT

j_call: TRBJ2-5
clone_size: .
v_call: TRBV7-9
d_call: .
cdr3_aa: CASGDQWFQETQYF
cdr3_nt: TGTGCCAGCGGTGATCAGTGGTTCCAAGAGACCCAGTACTTC

j_call: TRBJ2-7
clone_size: .
v_call: TRBV6-6
d_call: TRBD2
cdr3_aa: CASSNSGNSYEQYF
cdr3_nt: TGTGCCAGCAGTAACAGCGGGAACTCCTACGAGCAGTACTTC

j_call: TRBJ1-1
clone_size: .
v_call: TRBV27
d_call: TRBD1
cdr3_aa: CASSPGTGFAEAFF
cdr3_nt: TGTGCCAGCAGTCCCGGGACAGGGTTCGCTGAAGCTTTCTTT

j_call: TRBJ1-1
clone_size: .
v_call: TRBV3-1/TRBV3-2
d_call: TRBD1
cdr3_aa: CASSPGTGGAFF
cdr3_nt: TGTGCCAGCAGCCCCGGGACAGGGGGAGCTTTCTTT

j_call: TRBJ2-6
clone_size: .
v_call: TRBV10-1
d_call: .
cdr3_aa: CASSESSTASGANVLTF
cdr3_nt: TGCGCCAGCAGTGAGTCTTCGACTGCCTCTGGGGCCAACGTCCTGACTTTC

j_call: TRBJ2-7
clone_size: .
v_call: TRBV5-1
d_call: TRBD2
cdr3_aa: CASSPGLAGVEQYF
cdr3_nt: TGCGCCAGCAGCCCGGGACTAGCGGGAGTGGAGCAGTACTTC

j_call: TRBJ2-5
clone_size: once
v_call: TRBV9
d_call: .
cdr3_aa: CASSVGLPETQYF
cdr3_nt: TGTGCCAGCAGCGTAGGTCTTCCAGAGACCCAGTACTTC

j_call: TRBJ1-1
clone_size: .
v_call: TRBV5-8
d_call: TRBD1
cdr3_aa: CASSSQGGTEAFF
cdr3_nt: TGTGCCAGCAGCTCGCAGGGGGGCACTGAAGCTTTCTTT

j_call: TRBJ2-7
clone_size: .
v_call: TRBV4-3
d_call: TRBD1
cdr3_aa: CASSQALPGQGHEQYF
cdr3_nt: TGCGCCAGCAGCCAAGCTCTTCCGGGACAGGGGCACGAGCAGTACTTC

j_call: TRBJ2-7
clone_size: .
v_call: TRBV20-1
d_call: .
cdr3_aa: CSARRDYEQYF
cdr3_nt: TGCAGTGCTCGCAGGGACTACGAGCAGTACTTC

j_call: TRBJ2-1
clone_size: .
v_call: TRBV19
d_call: .
cdr3_aa: CASSKRPQGSSYNEQFF
cdr3_nt: TGTGCCAGTAGTAAGAGACCGCAGGGATCCTCCTACAATGAGCAGTTCTTC

j_call: TRBJ2-4
clone_size: .
v_call: TRBV15
d_call: .
cdr3_aa: CATSGGSIQYF
cdr3_nt: TGTGCCACCAGCGGGGGCAGCATTCAGTACTTC

j_call: TRBJ1-1
clone_size: .
v_call: TRBV3-1/TRBV3-2
d_call: .
cdr3_aa: CASSTGGMNTEAFF
cdr3_nt: TGTGCCAGCTCGACGGGGGGCATGAACACTGAAGCTTTCTTT

j_call: TRBJ2-5
clone_size: .
v_call: TRBV2
d_call: .
cdr3_aa: CASSASTGRETQYF
cdr3_nt: TGTGCCAGCAGTGCGTCAACAGGGCGGGAGACCCAGTACTTC

j_call: TRBJ2-6
clone_size: .
v_call: TRBV18
d_call: .
cdr3_aa: CASSPNSGANVLTF
cdr3_nt: TGTGCCAGCTCACCTAACTCTGGGGCCAACGTCCTGACTTTC

j_call: TRBJ1-6
clone_size: .
v_call: TRBV15
d_call: .
cdr3_aa: CATSRDQATIPHNSPLHF
cdr3_nt: TGTGCCACCAGCAGAGACCAGGCCACAATCCCTCATAATTCACCCCTCCACTTT

j_call: TRBJ2-6
clone_size: .
v_call: TRBV27
d_call: TRBD1
cdr3_aa: CASSSGQVDSGANVLTF
cdr3_nt: TGTGCCAGCAGTTCGGGACAGGTAGACTCTGGGGCCAACGTCCTGACTTTC

j_call: TRBJ1-2
clone_size: .
v_call: TRBV10-2
d_call: .
cdr3_aa: CASSGPGGAGGYTF
cdr3_nt: TGCGCCAGCAGTGGCCCTGGGGGCGCCGGTGGCTACACCTTC

j_call: TRBJ2-5
clone_size: .
v_call: TRBV30
d_call: TRBD2
cdr3_aa: CAWSLRGGGLKYF
cdr3_nt: TGTGCCTGGAGCCTTCGGGGCGGGGGACTGAAGTACTTC

j_call: TRBJ2-3
clone_size: .
v_call: TRBV5-1
d_call: .
cdr3_aa: CASSLPGGTDTQYF
cdr3_nt: TGCGCCAGCAGCTTGCCAGGGGGGACAGATACGCAGTATTTT

j_call: TRBJ1-2
clone_size: .
v_call: TRBV15
d_call: TRBD1
cdr3_aa: CATSRGTGATYGYTF
cdr3_nt: TGTGCCACCAGCAGAGGGACAGGGGCGACCTATGGCTACACCTTC

j_call: TRBJ1-3
clone_size: few
v_call: TRBV3-1/TRBV3-2
d_call: TRBD1
cdr3_aa: CASSQGQGRFSGNTIYF
cdr3_nt: TGTGCCAGCAGCCAGGGACAGGGGCGATTCTCTGGAAACACCATATATTTT

j_call: TRBJ2-2
clone_size: .
v_call: TRBV4-1
d_call: .
cdr3_aa: CASSTGLNTGELFF
cdr3_nt: TGCGCCAGCAGTACAGGGCTGAACACCGGGGAGCTGTTTTTT

j_call: TRBJ2-2
clone_size: .
v_call: TRBV5-1
d_call: .
cdr3_aa: CASSLGGGYAGELFF
cdr3_nt: TGCGCCAGCAGCTTGGGGGGAGGTTACGCCGGGGAGCTGTTTTTT